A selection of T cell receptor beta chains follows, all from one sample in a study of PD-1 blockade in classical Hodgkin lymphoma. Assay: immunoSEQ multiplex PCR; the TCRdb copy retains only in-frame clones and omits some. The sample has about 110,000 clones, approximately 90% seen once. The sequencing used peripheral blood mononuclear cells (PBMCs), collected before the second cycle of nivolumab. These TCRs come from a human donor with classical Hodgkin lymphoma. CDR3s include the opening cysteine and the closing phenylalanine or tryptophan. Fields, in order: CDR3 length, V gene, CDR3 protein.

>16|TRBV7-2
CASSFTAGVSTDTQYF
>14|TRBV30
CAWSVGTARQPQHF
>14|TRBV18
CASSPHSFTDTQYF
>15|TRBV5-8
CASSLGQGHTGELFF
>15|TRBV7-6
CASSVSSDTYNEQFF
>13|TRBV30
CAQEGQGGYEQYF
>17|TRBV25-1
CASSEDLRGPVINTIYF
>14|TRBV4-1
CASSYSQGRETQYF
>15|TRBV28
CASSPLGQGNNEQFF
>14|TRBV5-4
CASSADRAGNTIYF
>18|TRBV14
CASSQGGLAIPYTDTQYF
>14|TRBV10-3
CAISVSGMNTEAFF
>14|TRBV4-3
CASSQDRASGEQFF
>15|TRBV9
CASSPGPATNEKLFF
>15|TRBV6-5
CASSGRRGNTDTQYF
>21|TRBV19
CASSMRNRGHLLARGGNEQFF
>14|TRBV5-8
CASSPGLSYHEQYF
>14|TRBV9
CASSAQTAFHGYTF
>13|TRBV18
CATSPGLIETQYF
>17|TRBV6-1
CASSDFGGGQGLYEQYF
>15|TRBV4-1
CASSQDGYSNQPQHF
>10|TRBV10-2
CASSFHEQYF
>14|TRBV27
CASRDSAMNTEAFF
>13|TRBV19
CASSIVANQPQHF
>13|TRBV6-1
CASTSEVPGELFF
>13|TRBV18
CASSRDSGETQYF
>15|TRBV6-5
CASSYWAGTKDEQFF
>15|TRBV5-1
CASSLDGGSYNEQFF
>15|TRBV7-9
CASSLVGQGTYEQYF
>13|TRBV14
CASSLQAGNEQFF
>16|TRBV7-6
CASSPGLAGPTYEQYF
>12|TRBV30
CAWSGYYNEQFF
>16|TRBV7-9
CASSFSVLSSYNEQFF
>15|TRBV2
CASRRLAGGPVEQFF
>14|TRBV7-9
CASSSGKQDEKLFF
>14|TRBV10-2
CASSESGTNYEQYF
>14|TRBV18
CASSLQGERTEAFF
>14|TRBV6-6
CASSFGMNTGELFF
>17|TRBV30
CAWSPPDRGFLFGGYTF
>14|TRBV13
CASSPGRGLGEQYF
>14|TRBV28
CASSLEDSSYEQYF
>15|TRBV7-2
CASSLTSGPYNEQFF
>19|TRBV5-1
CASSSSGPGHSSGANVLTF
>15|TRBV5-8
CASSFGPSLGNEQFF
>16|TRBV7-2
CASSPQTGLNSYEQYF
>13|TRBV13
CASTSGGYEKLFF
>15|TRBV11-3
CASSRGAGVAYEQYF
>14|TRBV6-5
CASSYSYGLETQYF
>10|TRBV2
CASPANEQYF
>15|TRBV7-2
CASSRGQGASQPQHF
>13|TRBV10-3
CAISARQETEAFF
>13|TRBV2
CASTPFERTGYTF
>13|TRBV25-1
CASSGWGENTIYF
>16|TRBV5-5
CASSYGRVRVNTEAFF
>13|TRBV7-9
CASSDLLNTEAFF
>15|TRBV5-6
CASSLVGEANNEQFF
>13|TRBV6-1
CASITGRYTEAFF
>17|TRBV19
CASSINFLRALNQPQHF
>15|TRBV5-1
CASSLMAGGGEKLFF
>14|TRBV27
CASSQGDRYTEAFF